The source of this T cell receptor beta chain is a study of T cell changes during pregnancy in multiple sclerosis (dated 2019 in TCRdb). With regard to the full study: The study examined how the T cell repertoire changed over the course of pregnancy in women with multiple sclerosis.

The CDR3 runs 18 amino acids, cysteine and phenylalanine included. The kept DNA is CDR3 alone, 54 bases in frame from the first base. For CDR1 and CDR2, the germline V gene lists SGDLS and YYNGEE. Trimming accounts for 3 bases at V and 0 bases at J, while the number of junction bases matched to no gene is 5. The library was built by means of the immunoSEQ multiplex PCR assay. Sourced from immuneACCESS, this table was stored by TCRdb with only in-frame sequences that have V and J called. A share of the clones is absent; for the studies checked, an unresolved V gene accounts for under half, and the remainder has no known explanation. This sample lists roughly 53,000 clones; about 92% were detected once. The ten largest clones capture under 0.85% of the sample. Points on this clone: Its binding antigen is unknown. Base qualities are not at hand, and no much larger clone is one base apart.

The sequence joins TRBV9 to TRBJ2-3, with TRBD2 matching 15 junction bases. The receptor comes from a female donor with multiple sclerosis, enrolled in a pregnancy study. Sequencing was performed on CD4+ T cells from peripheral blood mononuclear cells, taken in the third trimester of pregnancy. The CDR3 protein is CASSAPGTSGRSTDTQYF. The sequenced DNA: TGTGCCAGCAGCGCCCCAGGGACTAGCGGGAGGAGCACAGATACGCAGTATTTT.